These 14 T cell receptor beta chains came from one sample sequenced in a study of blood T cell repertoires in COVID-19. Assay used: immunoSEQ multiplex PCR; TCRdb lists only in-frame clones, some missing. Of approximately 220,000 clones listed, 80% to 90% were seen once; the top ten hold roughly 5%. Material for sequencing was PBMCs or T cells enriched from blood (not recorded which). The receptors were sampled from a woman aged 45-65 years who had been exposed to COVID-19.

This clone was picked up a small number of times. DNA of the CDR3: TGCGCCAGCAGCGCTGGGACAGGGCGTACTGAAGCTTTCTTT. As protein: CASSAGTGRTEAFF. The V call is TRBV5-1, the J call TRBJ1-1; 9 bases agree with TRBD1. Germline CDR1 SGHRS, CDR2 YFSETQ. Losses at the gene ends were 4 bases for V and 5 bases for J; bases not matched to a gene: 6. The length of the CDR3 is 14 residues.

The V and J genes are TRBV6-1 and TRBJ1-4; TRBD1 aligns across 7 bases. Trimming removed 0 bases from V and 7 bases from J; junction bases left unmatched: 5. Germline assignment: CDR1 MNHNS and CDR2 SASEGT. The CDR3 totals 15 residues. DNA for the CDR3: TGTGCCAGCAGTGAAGCGCAAGCAGGGGGTGAAAAACTGTTTTTT. Translated, it gives CASSEAQAGGEKLFF.

The V gene is TRBV7-6, the J gene TRBJ2-3, with TRBD1 matching over 7 bases. The CDR3 covers 15 residues. Per the germline V gene, CDR1 is SGHVS and CDR2 is FNYEAQ. V dropped 5 bases and J dropped 4; count of bases not matched to a gene: 9. CDR3 coding DNA: TGTGCCAGCAGCCGACAGGGTGGTTGGCCAGATACGCAGTATTTT. Translated, it gives CASSRQGGWPDTQYF.

There are a few counts of this clone. The rearrangement uses TRBV5-1 and TRBJ1-6, with D tentatively TRBD1 (5 bases). The germline V gene encodes CDR1 SGHRS and CDR2 YFSETQ. The CDR3 is 13 amino acids. The V end was cut by 5 bases, the J end by 10 bases, with 13 bases between. The CDR3 spells CASRPGGGSPLHF. The DNA of the CDR3 is TGCGCCAGCAGACCCGGGGGTGGATCACCCCTCCACTTT. Using reference TRBV5-1 and TRBJ1-6 for the parts outside the CDR3, the full variable domain is KAGVTQTPRYLIKTRGQQVTLSCSPISGHRSVSWYQQTPGQGLQFLFEYFSETQRNKGNFPGRFSGRQFSNSRSEMNVSTLELGDSALYLCASRPGGGSPLHFGNGTRLTVT.

This chain uses TRBV6-1 with TRBJ1-2, with 9 nucleotides matching TRBD1. The CDR3 is 16 amino acids. In germline, CDR1 is MNHNS, CDR2 SASEGT. The ends lost 4 bases at V and 3 bases at J; junction bases unmatched: 9. The CDR3 spells CASSGRRDRADYGYTF. For the CDR3, the DNA is TGTGCCAGCAGTGGCCGCCGGGACAGGGCTGACTATGGCTACACCTTC.

This clone was seen a few times. This chain joins TRBV7-8 and TRBJ2-7; TRBD2 is a possible D gene (5 bases). CDR1 is SGHVS and CDR2 is FQNEAQ in the germline V gene. The CDR3 extends over 11 amino acids. Trimming took off 5 bases at V and 3 bases at J, with 5 bases between the two ends. CDR3: CASSDYYEQYF. In DNA form, the CDR3 reads TGTGCCAGCAGCGACTACTACGAGCAGTACTTC. Supplemented by reference TRBV7-8 and TRBJ2-7, the full variable domain reads GAGVSQSPRYKVAKRGQDVALRCDPISGHVSLFWYQQALGQGPEFLTYFQNEAQLDKSGLPSDRFFAERPEGSVSTLKIQRTQQEDSAVYLCASSDYYEQYFGPGTRLTVT.

The chain recombines TRBV7-8 with TRBJ1-2; 7 positions agree with TRBD1. This CDR3 spans 13 amino acids. V was pared by 5 bases and J by 7 bases, with 7 bases of the junction left unmatched. Germline CDR1 reads SGHVS; CDR2 reads FQNEAQ. The CDR3 sequence is CASSRTGEAGYTF. The CDR3 DNA reads as TGTGCCAGCAGCAGAACAGGGGAGGCTGGCTACACCTTC.

V gene TRBV9 combines with J gene TRBJ1-1; D gene ambiguous. The V gene lost 0 bases and the J gene lost 7 bases, with 10 bases spanning the gap. The V gene's germline CDR1 is SGDLS and CDR2 YYNGEE. The CDR3 has 13 amino acids. DNA for the CDR3: TGTGCCAGCAGCGTAGGGTCAGGTGGTGAAGCTTTCTTT. Protein product: CASSVGSGGEAFF.

This chain uses TRBV3-1 (or the pseudogene TRBV3-2) with TRBJ2-3; D is undetermined. Germline V gene lookup returns CDR1 LGHDT and CDR2 YNNKEL (reference sequence). This CDR3 is 14 amino acids long. The V and J ends lost 1 base and 4 bases respectively, with 9 bases between them. CDR3 region: CASSQAKAPDTQYF. The CDR3 nucleotides are TGTGCCAGCAGCCAAGCGAAAGCCCCAGATACGCAGTATTTT.

This chain links TRBV5-1 with TRBJ2-5; D perhaps matches TRBD1 (6 bases). Germline CDR1 is SGHRS and CDR2 is YFSETQ. The length of the CDR3 is 14 residues. V lost 4 bases, J lost 5 bases, and 15 bases lay in between. The CDR3 spells CASSAKQGGETQYF. In DNA form, the CDR3 reads TGCGCCAGCAGCGCCAAACAGGGTGGGGAGACCCAGTACTTC. Full variable domain (remainder filled in from reference TRBV5-1 and TRBJ2-5): KAGVTQTPRYLIKTRGQQVTLSCSPISGHRSVSWYQQTPGQGLQFLFEYFSETQRNKGNFPGRFSGRQFSNSRSEMNVSTLELGDSALYLCASSAKQGGETQYFGPGTRLLVL.

This chain uses TRBV12-1 with TRBJ1-2. TRBV12-1 constitutes a pseudogene. This CDR3 comprises 15 residues. The CDR3 DNA is TGTGCCAGCAGCCCCCGGAGCTCAACGGGGTATGGCTACACCTTC. It is translated as CASSPRSSTGYGYTF.

The chain is built from TRBV5-5 and TRBJ2-7; tentatively, D is TRBD1 (6 bases). The CDR3 covers 14 residues. CDR1 is SGHKS, CDR2 YYEKEE, per germline (reference sequence). Trimming stripped 5 bases from V and 4 bases from J, with 16 bases between. Written as DNA, the CDR3 is TGTGCCAGCAGACAAGGAGGACAGAAATACGAGCAGTACTTC. Translation gives CASRQGGQKYEQYF.

This chain uses TRBV19 with TRBJ1-5, with unresolved D. The germline CDR1 and CDR2 sequences are LNHDA and SQIVND (reference sequence). V was trimmed by 5 bases and J by 3 bases, leaving 17 bases between them. The CDR3 is made up of 16 amino acids. CDR3 nucleotide sequence: TGTGCCAGTAGTTCCCCAGTGGGCAGGATCAATCAGCCCCAGCATTTT. This gives the protein CASSSPVGRINQPQHF.

The chain is built from TRBV5-1 and TRBJ2-2; D gene unclear. Germline V gives CDR1 SGHRS, CDR2 YFSETQ. The CDR3 is 16 residues long. V lost 3 bases and J lost 6, with 18 bases in between. The chain's CDR3 is CASSSSLGQKAGELFF. CDR3 DNA: TGCGCCAGCAGCTCGTCACTGGGCCAAAAAGCCGGGGAGCTGTTTTTT.